This TCR beta chain was obtained from a study of blood T cell repertoires in COVID-19. This CDR3 is 15 amino acids long. In germline, CDR1 is MNHEY, CDR2 SVGAGI. After removal of 6 bases from V and 1 base from J, the junction contained 6 bases not matched to a gene. TCRdb's table, derived via immunoSEQ multiplex PCR, lists solely in-frame clones and lacks some. The sample contains approximately 140,000 clones, around 89% of which appear only once. V usage is TRBV6-5 and J usage is TRBJ1-3; 7 bases line up with TRBD1. The TCR originated in a man aged 18 to 35 with COVID-19, enrolled during active disease. The material sequenced was peripheral blood. CDR3: CASRTLTGSGNTIYF. DNA for the CDR3: TGTGCCAGCAGGACCCTGACAGGGTCTGGAAACACCATATATTTT.